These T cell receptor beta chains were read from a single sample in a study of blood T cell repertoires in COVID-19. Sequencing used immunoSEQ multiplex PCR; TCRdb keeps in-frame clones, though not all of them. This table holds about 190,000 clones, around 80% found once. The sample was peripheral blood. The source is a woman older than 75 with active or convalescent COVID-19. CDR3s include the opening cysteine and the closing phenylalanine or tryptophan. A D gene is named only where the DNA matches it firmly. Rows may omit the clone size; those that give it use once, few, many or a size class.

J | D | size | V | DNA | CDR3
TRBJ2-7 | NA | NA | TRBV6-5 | TGTGCCAGCAATCTGTCCCCCTACGAGCAGTACTTC | CASNLSPYEQYF
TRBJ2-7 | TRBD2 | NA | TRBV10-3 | TGTGCCATCAGCCTTCCCACTAGCGGGGGGTTCGAGCAGTACTTC | CAISLPTSGGFEQYF
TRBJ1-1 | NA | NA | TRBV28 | TGTGCCAGCCATTTGAACACTGAAGCTTTCTTT | CASHLNTEAFF
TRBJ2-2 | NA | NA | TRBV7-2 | TGTGCCAGCAGCTTATCCTCAGGGGCAAACACCGGGGAGCTGTTTTTT | CASSLSSGANTGELFF
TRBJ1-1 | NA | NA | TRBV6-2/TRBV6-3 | TGTGCCAGCAGTACAAGACAGAACACTGAAGCTTTCTTT | CASSTRQNTEAFF
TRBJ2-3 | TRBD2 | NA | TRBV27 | TGTGCCAGCAGTTCCTGGACTAGTCACACTGGCACAGATACGCAGTATTTT | CASSSWTSHTGTDTQYF
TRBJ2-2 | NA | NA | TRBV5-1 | TGCGCCAGCAGCCACCCCGGTGGTGTTGACACCGGGGAGCTGTTTTTT | CASSHPGGVDTGELFF
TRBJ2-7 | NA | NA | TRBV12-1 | TGTGCCAGCAGCTTTGACAGGGGGAGAGGAAGGCAGTACTTC | CASSFDRGRGRQYF
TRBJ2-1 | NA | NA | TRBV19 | TGTGCCAGTAAACCCCCCGGCAATGAGCAGTTCTTC | CASKPPGNEQFF
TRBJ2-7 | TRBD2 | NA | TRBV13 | TGTGCCAGCAGCATTGGACTAGCCTACGAGCAGTACTTC | CASSIGLAYEQYF
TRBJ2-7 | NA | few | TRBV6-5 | TGTGCCAGCAGTAAGGGGGGGTACGAGCAGTACTTC | CASSKGGYEQYF
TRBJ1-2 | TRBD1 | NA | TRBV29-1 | TGCAGCGTTGATCTATTACCGGGTGGGCAGGGGGCGATAGATGGCTACACCTTC | CSVDLLPGGQGAIDGYTF
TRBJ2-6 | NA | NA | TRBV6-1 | TGTGCCAGCAGTGACAGGGTCCTCTACTCTGGGGCCAACGTCCTGACTTTC | CASSDRVLYSGANVLTF
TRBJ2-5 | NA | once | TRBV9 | TGTGCCAGCAGCGTAGTTAGCCAAGAGACCCAGTACTTC | CASSVVSQETQYF
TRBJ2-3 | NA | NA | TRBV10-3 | TGTGCCATCAGTGAGTCGACCGGGGCAGATACGCAGTATTTT | CAISESTGADTQYF
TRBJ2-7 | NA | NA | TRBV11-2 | TGTGCCAGCAGCCCTTGGACAGACCTCTACGAGCAGTACTTC | CASSPWTDLYEQYF
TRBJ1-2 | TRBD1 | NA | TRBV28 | TGTGCCAGCAGTCAAACCCCGGGACAGCTAAACTATGGCTACACCTTC | CASSQTPGQLNYGYTF
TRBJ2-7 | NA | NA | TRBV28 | TGTGCCAGCAGACAGGGGGGGTCTAGTGAGCAGTACTTC | CASRQGGSSEQYF
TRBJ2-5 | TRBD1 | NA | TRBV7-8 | TGTGCCAGCAGCTTGGACAGGGCGGAGACCCAGTACTTC | CASSLDRAETQYF
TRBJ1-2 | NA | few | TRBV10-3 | TGTGCCATCAGTGAGTCGAGTTCTAACTATGGCTACACCTTC | CAISESSSNYGYTF
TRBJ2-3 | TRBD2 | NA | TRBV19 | TGTGCCAGTAGTATCTCCCGGACTAGCGGGGTAGAGTATTTT | CASSISRTSGVEYF
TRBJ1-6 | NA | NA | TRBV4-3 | TGCGCCAGCAGCCAAGAGGCAGGTTCACCCCTCCACTTT | CASSQEAGSPLHF
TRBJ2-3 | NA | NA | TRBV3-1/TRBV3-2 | TGTGCCAGCAGCCAAGAATTGGCAGGCCAGGGGACAGATACGCAGTATTTT | CASSQELAGQGTDTQYF
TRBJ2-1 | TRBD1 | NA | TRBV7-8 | TGTGCCAGCGGACAGGGGTTCGACAATGAGCAGTTCTTC | CASGQGFDNEQFF
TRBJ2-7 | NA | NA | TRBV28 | TGTGCCAGCAGTTTGGCGTGGCGGTTTTACGAGCAGTACTTC | CASSLAWRFYEQYF
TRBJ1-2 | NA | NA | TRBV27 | TGTGCCAGCAGTTTATCGTGGGGCAGCGTCTATGGCTACACCTTC | CASSLSWGSVYGYTF
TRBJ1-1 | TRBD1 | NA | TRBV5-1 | TGCGCCAGCAGCCGTGCACAGGGGGCGGACACTGAAGCTTTCTTT | CASSRAQGADTEAFF
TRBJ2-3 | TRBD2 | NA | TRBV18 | TGTGCCAGCTCAACCCGGACTAGCGGGGGCACAGATACGCAGTATTTT | CASSTRTSGGTDTQYF
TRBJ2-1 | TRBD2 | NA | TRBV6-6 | TGTGCCAGCAGTCCCCGGGGAGCGGGGGGGCTCTACAATGAGCAGTTCTTC | CASSPRGAGGLYNEQFF
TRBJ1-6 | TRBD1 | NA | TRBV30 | TGTGCCTGGAGTGGGCAGGGGGCGACACCCCTCCACTTT | CAWSGQGATPLHF
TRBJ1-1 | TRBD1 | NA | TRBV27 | TGTGCCAGCAGTCCACTTCCGGGACAGGGTATTGAAGCTTTCTTT | CASSPLPGQGIEAFF
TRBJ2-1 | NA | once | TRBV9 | TGTGCCAGCAGCGCTGGGGGGTACGGTAGCAGCTCCTACAATGAGCAGTTCTTC | CASSAGGYGSSSYNEQFF
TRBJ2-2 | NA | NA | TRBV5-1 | TGCGCCAGCGAACTTTTGGGTCAGGGGACCGGGGAGCTGTTTTTT | CASELLGQGTGELFF
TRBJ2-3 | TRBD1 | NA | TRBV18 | TGTGCCAGCTCATTTGGACAGGTCGGCACAGATACGCAGTATTTT | CASSFGQVGTDTQYF
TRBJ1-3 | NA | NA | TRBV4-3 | TGCGCCAGCAGCCCCTGGGCCAACTCTGGAAACACCATATATTTT | CASSPWANSGNTIYF
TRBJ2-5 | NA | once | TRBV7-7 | TGTGCCAGCAGCCCAGGGACATACCAAGAGACCCAGTACTTC | CASSPGTYQETQYF
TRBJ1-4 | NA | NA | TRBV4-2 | TGTGCCAGCAGCCAAGAACTTAATGAAAAACTGTTTTTT | CASSQELNEKLFF
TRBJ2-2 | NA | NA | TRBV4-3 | TGCGCCAGCATTTCGAGGGCCGGGGAGCTGTTTTTT | CASISRAGELFF
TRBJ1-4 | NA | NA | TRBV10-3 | TGTGCCATCAGTGAAGCCCTGCCGAGAGCCGAAAAACTGTTTTTT | CAISEALPRAEKLFF
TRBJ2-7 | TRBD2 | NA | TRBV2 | TGTGCCAGCCACTCACCGGGACTATCCCACTACGAGCAGTACTTC | CASHSPGLSHYEQYF
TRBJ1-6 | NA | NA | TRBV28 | TGTGCCAGCAGTTTAGGTGCAGCACCCCTCCACTTT | CASSLGAAPLHF
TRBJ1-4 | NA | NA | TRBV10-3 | TGTGCCATCTCCAGGTTAACTAATGAAAAACTGTTTTTT | CAISRLTNEKLFF
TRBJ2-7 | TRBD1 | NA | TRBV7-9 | TGTGCCAGCAGCCTCCTGACAGGGACCTACGAGCAGTACTTC | CASSLLTGTYEQYF
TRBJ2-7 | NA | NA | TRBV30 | TGTGCCGCGGTAGGGCAGGGTGGGGCCTACGAGCAGTACTTC | CAAVGQGGAYEQYF
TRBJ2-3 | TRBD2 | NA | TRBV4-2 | TGTGCCAGCAGCCAGTTTGCGGTAGCGGGGGGGCCAGATACGCAGTATTTT | CASSQFAVAGGPDTQYF
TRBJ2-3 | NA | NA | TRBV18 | TGTGCCAGCTCACCACCGTCCCAGGGAGATACGCAGTATTTT | CASSPPSQGDTQYF
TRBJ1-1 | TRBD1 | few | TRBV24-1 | TGTGCCACCAGTCGACAGGGGAACACTGAAGCTTTCTTT | CATSRQGNTEAFF
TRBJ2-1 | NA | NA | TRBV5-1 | TGCGCCAGCAGCTTGGCCCTGGGGTCCGGGAAGAATGAGCAGTTCTTC | CASSLALGSGKNEQFF
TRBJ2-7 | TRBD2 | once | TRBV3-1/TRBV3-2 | TGTGCCAGCAGCCTAGCGGGGGGAGTTTACGAGCAGTACTTC | CASSLAGGVYEQYF
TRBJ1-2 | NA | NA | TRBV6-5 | TGTGCCAGCAGTTACACCAGGGCCTATGGCTACACCTTC | CASSYTRAYGYTF